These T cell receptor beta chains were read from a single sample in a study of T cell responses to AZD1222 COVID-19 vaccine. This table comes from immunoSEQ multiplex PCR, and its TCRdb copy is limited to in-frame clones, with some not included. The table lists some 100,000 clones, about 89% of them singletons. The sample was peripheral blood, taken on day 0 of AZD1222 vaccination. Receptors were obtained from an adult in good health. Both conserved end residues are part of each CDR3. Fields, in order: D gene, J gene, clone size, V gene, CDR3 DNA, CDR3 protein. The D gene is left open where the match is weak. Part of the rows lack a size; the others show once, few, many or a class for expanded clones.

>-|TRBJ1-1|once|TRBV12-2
TGTGCAAGTCGTGATGGGGGAGGCGCCGACACTGAAGCTTTCTTT
CASRDGGGADTEAFF
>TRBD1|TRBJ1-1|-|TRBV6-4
TGCAGGGGGGAGACTGAAGCTTTCTTT
CRGETEAFF
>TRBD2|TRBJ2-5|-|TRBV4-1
TGCGCCAGCAGCCAAGGAGCGCGGGGGTCGACGGAGACCCAGTACTTC
CASSQGARGSTETQYF
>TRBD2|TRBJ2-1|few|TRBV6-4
TGTGCCAGCAGTGACCTAGCGGGCTCCTACAATGAGCAGTTCTTC
CASSDLAGSYNEQFF
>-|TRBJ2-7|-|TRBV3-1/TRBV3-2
TGTGCCAGCAGCCAAGAGAGCACTAGCAGAACCTACGAGCAGTACTTC
CASSQESTSRTYEQYF
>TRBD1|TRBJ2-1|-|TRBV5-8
TGTGCCAGCAGCTCCCCGTACAGGGGATCCTACAATGAGCAGTTCTTC
CASSSPYRGSYNEQFF
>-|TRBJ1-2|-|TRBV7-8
TGTGCCAGCAGCCCGTGGGTCGGTGGCTACACCTTC
CASSPWVGGYTF
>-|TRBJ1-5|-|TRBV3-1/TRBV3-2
TGTGCCAGCAGCCAAGATTACGGTAACAATCAGCCCCAGCATTTT
CASSQDYGNNQPQHF
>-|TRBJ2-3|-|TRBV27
TGTGCCAGCCAAAGGGGGTATACGCAGTATTTT
CASQRGYTQYF
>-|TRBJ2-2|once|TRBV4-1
TGCGCCAGCAGCCCCCCTTGGTCGGGGGCCGACACCGGGGAGCTGTTTTTT
CASSPPWSGADTGELFF
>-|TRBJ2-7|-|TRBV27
TGTGCCAGCAGTCCCGGGACCGCCACCTACGAGCAGTACTTC
CASSPGTATYEQYF
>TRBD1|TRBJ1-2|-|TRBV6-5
TGTGCCGGGGGGACAGGCTCCCAAACCTACTATGGCTACACCTTC
CAGGTGSQTYYGYTF
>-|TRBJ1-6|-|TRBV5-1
TGCGCCAGCAGCTTGCGCCAGAAAACCTCCTATAATTCACCCCTCCACTTT
CASSLRQKTSYNSPLHF
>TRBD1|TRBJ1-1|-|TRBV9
TGTGCCAGCCGGGGACAGCCCAACACTGAAGCTTTCTTT
CASRGQPNTEAFF
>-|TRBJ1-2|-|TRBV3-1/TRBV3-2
TGTGCCAGCAGCCCGCGCGTAGGGGCCCTTTATGGCTACACCTTC
CASSPRVGALYGYTF
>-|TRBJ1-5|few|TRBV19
TGTGCCAGTAGTATACAGAGGGAGCAGCCCCAGCATTTT
CASSIQREQPQHF
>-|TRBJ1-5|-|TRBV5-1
TGCGCCAGCAGCTTGGCGGGCAGAGGCTCGCCCCAGCATTTT
CASSLAGRGSPQHF
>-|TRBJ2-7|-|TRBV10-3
TGTGCCATCAGTGAGCCAAAGGTTCAATACAGGCGATACGAGCAGTACTTC
CAISEPKVQYRRYEQYF
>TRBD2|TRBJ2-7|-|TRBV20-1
TGCAGTGCTAGAGAAGCGAGCGGGGTTTACTTC
CSAREASGVYF
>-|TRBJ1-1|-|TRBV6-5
TGTGCCAGCAGGAAAGGGGGTTTCATGAACACTGAAGCTTTCTTT
CASRKGGFMNTEAFF
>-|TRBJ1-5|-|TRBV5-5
TGTGCCAGCACCCGGGCCCACACGGGCAATCAGCCCCAGCATTTT
CASTRAHTGNQPQHF
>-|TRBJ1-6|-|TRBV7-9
TGTGCCAGCAGTAGGGACCGCGCCCTATATAATTCACCCCTCCACTTT
CASSRDRALYNSPLHF
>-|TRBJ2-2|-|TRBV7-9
TGTGCCAGCAGCTCCCGCCCGAAGGAGGCGAGCACCGGGGAGCTGTTTTTT
CASSSRPKEASTGELFF